Listed below are T cell receptor beta chains from one sample, sequenced in a study of CD4 T cells in relation to SARS-CoV-2 and coronaviruses. TCRdb keeps only in-frame clones here, not all; method: immunoSEQ multiplex PCR. The table records tens of thousands of clones, 77% of them present only once. These receptors' targets are unknown. The sample was memory CD4+ T cells from PBMCs, cultured in vitro. These receptors originate from an adult with COVID-19. Each CDR3 is given without its conserved first and last residue. D genes are given only for firm matches.

V: TRBV5-6
D: NA
J: TRBJ1-4
CDR3: ASSLYKSDEKLF

V: TRBV19
D: TRBD1
J: TRBJ2-7
CDR3: ATRQGDHSYEQY

V: TRBV19
D: NA
J: TRBJ1-2
CDR3: ASSITGRDNYGYT

V: TRBV2
D: NA
J: TRBJ1-1
CDR3: ASSPRTGNTEAF

V: TRBV7-3
D: TRBD2
J: TRBJ2-1
CDR3: ASSQGLAFNEQF

V: TRBV6-5
D: NA
J: TRBJ2-1
CDR3: ASSYRRSDEQF

V: TRBV4-3
D: NA
J: TRBJ1-3
CDR3: ASSQNRIDSGNTIY

V: TRBV30
D: NA
J: TRBJ2-1
CDR3: AWSNNRDNEQF

V: TRBV12-3/TRBV12-4
D: NA
J: TRBJ2-3
CDR3: ASSPTRPDTQY

V: TRBV2
D: NA
J: TRBJ2-2
CDR3: ASSEMRGNELF

V: TRBV7-9
D: TRBD1
J: TRBJ1-4
CDR3: ASSLGQDNEKLF

V: TRBV7-3
D: NA
J: TRBJ2-6
CDR3: ASSWSSGANVLT

V: TRBV12-5
D: NA
J: TRBJ1-5
CDR3: ASGGGINQPQH

V: TRBV11-2
D: TRBD2
J: TRBJ2-1
CDR3: ASSFGRLAWGRSYNEQF

V: TRBV6-6
D: NA
J: TRBJ1-4
CDR3: ASSSTATNEKLF

V: TRBV28
D: NA
J: TRBJ2-1
CDR3: ASSLRSNEQF

V: TRBV7-8
D: NA
J: TRBJ1-1
CDR3: ASSPSGTTNTEAF

V: TRBV7-9
D: NA
J: TRBJ1-1
CDR3: ASSFEELFTEAF

V: TRBV7-2
D: NA
J: TRBJ1-1
CDR3: ASSADMNTEAF

V: TRBV6-5
D: NA
J: TRBJ1-4
CDR3: ASSYSGTALNEKLF

V: TRBV5-1
D: NA
J: TRBJ2-3
CDR3: ASRSGGDTQY

V: TRBV21-1
D: NA
J: TRBJ2-7
CDR3: ASSMPGRYEQY

V: TRBV27
D: NA
J: TRBJ1-5
CDR3: ASSLRGAGIQPQH

V: TRBV18
D: TRBD2
J: TRBJ2-7
CDR3: ASSRLAGDRAYEQY

V: TRBV6-5
D: NA
J: TRBJ2-2
CDR3: ASGWAGGELF

V: TRBV9
D: TRBD2
J: TRBJ2-5
CDR3: ASSHRTSGTETQY

V: TRBV29-1
D: TRBD2
J: TRBJ2-7
CDR3: SVRRGSFDEQY

V: TRBV4-2
D: TRBD1
J: TRBJ2-7
CDR3: ASSPVGQGVSEQY